Presented here are 30 T cell receptor beta chains from one specimen sequenced in a study of blood T cell repertoires in COVID-19. This table comes from immunoSEQ multiplex PCR, and its TCRdb copy is limited to in-frame clones, with some not included. The sample holds around 100,000 clones, around 81% seen once. Sample: peripheral blood. These TCRs come from a man in his forties or fifties with active or convalescent COVID-19.

J is TRBJ2-1 and V is TRBV30; D remains ambiguous. The CDR3 extends over 13 amino acids. The V gene lost 0 bases and the J gene lost 3 bases, with 6 bases spanning the gap. Germline CDR1 and CDR2: GTSNPN and SVGIG (reference sequence). CDR3 bases: TGTGCCTGGAGTGTACTGAGCTACAATGAGCAGTTCTTC. Its protein is CAWSVLSYNEQFF. Full variable domain (remainder filled in from reference TRBV30 and TRBJ2-1): SQTIHQWPATLVQPVGSPLSLECTVEGTSNPNLYWYRQAAGRGLQLLFYSVGIGQISSEVPQNLSASRPQDRQFILSSKKLLLSDSGFYLCAWSVLSYNEQFFGPGTRLTVL.

In its sample, this clone was seen once. The gene calls are TRBV12-5 and TRBJ1-5, with D maybe TRBD1 (5 bases). The ends were cut back, 0 bases at V and 5 bases at J, with 11 bases in the middle. From germline, CDR1 is LGHNT and CDR2 FRNRAP. CDR3 length: 15 residues. The CDR3: CASGLVGAQDQPQHF. The CDR3 DNA reads as TGTGCTAGTGGTTTGGTAGGGGCGCAAGATCAGCCCCAGCATTTT.

This chain joins TRBV30 and TRBJ1-3; no definite D call. The CDR3 runs to 12 residues. Trimming removed 1 base at V and 3 bases at J, with 4 bases between. Germline V gene lookup returns CDR1 GTSNPN and CDR2 SVGIG (reference sequence). Here the CDR3 reads CAWSGSGNTIYF. The CDR3 DNA sequence: TGTGCCTGGAGTGGGAGTGGAAACACCATATATTTT.

The rearrangement links TRBV21-1 to TRBJ1-5. TRBV21-1 is flagged as a pseudogene. The length of the CDR3 is 16 residues. CDR3 sequence reads: CASNAEGDGSNQPQHF. The DNA of the CDR3 is TGTGCCAGCAACGCTGAGGGCGACGGAAGCAATCAGCCCCAGCATTTT.

The chain links TRBV7-9 to TRBJ2-1; 12 nucleotides agree with TRBD2. Trimming took 3 bases from V and 5 from J; bases not matched to a gene: 8. Germline V gene sequence: CDR1 SEHNR, CDR2 FQNEAQ (reference sequence). The CDR3 runs to 17 residues. The CDR3 DNA reads TGTGCCAGCAGCTTGACTAGCGGGAGCGGGCGGAACAATGAGCAGTTCTTC. It yields the protein CASSLTSGSGRNNEQFF.

The CDR3 spells CASSSGLKRQETQYF. The CDR3 DNA reads as TGTGCCAGCAGTTCCGGACTAAAACGACAAGAGACCCAGTACTTC. The chain has TRBV11-3 and TRBJ2-5; D possibly corresponds to TRBD2 (6 bases). The V gene lost 6 bases and the J gene lost 2 bases, with 16 bases spanning the gap. The CDR3 consists of 15 residues. In germline, CDR1 is SGHNT, CDR2 YENEEA.

This chain uses TRBV30 with TRBJ1-1; 8 nucleotides agree with TRBD1. From germline, CDR1 is GTSNPN and CDR2 SVGIG (reference sequence). With 0 bases clipped from V and 0 bases from J, the junction kept 3 bases outside the gene matches. The CDR3 spans 15 residues. The CDR3 is CAWSVPDRVNTEAFF. DNA of the CDR3: TGTGCCTGGAGTGTACCGGACAGGGTGAACACTGAAGCTTTCTTT.

V gene TRBV11-2 combines with J gene TRBJ1-4; D uncertain. V shed 0 bases and J shed 2 bases, with 7 bases lying between them. The germline V gene encodes CDR1 SGHAT and CDR2 FQNNGV. This CDR3 comprises 15 residues. CDR3 sequence: CASSLDGLTNEKLFF. The CDR3 region has the DNA TGTGCCAGCAGCTTAGATGGGCTTACTAATGAAAAACTGTTTTTT. Drawing the rest from reference TRBV11-2 and TRBJ1-4, the complete variable domain is EAGVAQSPRYKIIEKRQSVAFWCNPISGHATLYWYQQILGQGPKLLIQFQNNGVVDDSQLPKDRFSAERLKGVDSTLKIQPAKLEDSAVYLCASSLDGLTNEKLFFGSGTQLSVL.

The gene calls are TRBV7-2 and TRBJ2-5, with 7 bases lining up with TRBD2. J was trimmed by 2 bases and V by 3 bases; bases with no gene match: 3. The CDR3 is made up of 14 amino acids. Germline CDR1 is SGHTA and CDR2 is FQGNSA. CDR3 nucleotide sequence: TGTGCCAGCAGCTTCACTAGCGCGCAAGAGACCCAGTACTTC. Protein: CASSFTSAQETQYF.

This chain links TRBV11-2 with TRBJ2-5, with D possibly being TRBD2 (6 bases). CDR1 is SGHAT, CDR2 FQNNGV, per germline. This CDR3 has 13 residues. Trimming pared 2 bases from V and 5 bases from J, leaving 9 bases between. CDR3 bases: TGTGCCAGCAGCTTACCGGGAGAGGAGACCCAGTACTTC. Protein: CASSLPGEETQYF. Drawing the rest from reference TRBV11-2 and TRBJ2-5, the complete variable domain is EAGVAQSPRYKIIEKRQSVAFWCNPISGHATLYWYQQILGQGPKLLIQFQNNGVVDDSQLPKDRFSAERLKGVDSTLKIQPAKLEDSAVYLCASSLPGEETQYFGPGTRLLVL.

V and J are TRBV27 and TRBJ1-6; a possible D gene is TRBD1 (5 bases). Trimming stripped 1 base from V and 7 bases from J, with 8 bases between. The CDR3 length is 14 residues. The V gene's germline CDR1 is MNHEY and CDR2 SMNVEV (reference sequence). The CDR3 spells CASSLFGGNSPLHF. DNA for the CDR3: TGTGCCAGCAGTTTATTCGGGGGGAATTCACCCCTCCACTTT.

The chain has TRBV3-1 (or the pseudogene TRBV3-2) and TRBJ1-2; D perhaps matches TRBD1 (5 bases). V was pared by 3 bases and J by 0 bases, with 8 bases between. CDR1 is LGHDT and CDR2 is YNNKEL in the germline V gene (reference sequence). The CDR3 sequence is 14 residues long. The CDR3 here is CASSHLRANYGYTF. The CDR3 bases are TGTGCCAGCAGCCATCTCAGGGCTAACTATGGCTACACCTTC.

The V gene is TRBV7-6, the J gene TRBJ1-1; D might be TRBD1 (5 bases). CDR1 SGHVS and CDR2 FNYEAQ come from the germline V gene. V shed 6 bases and J shed 5 bases, with 16 bases lying between them. The CDR3 covers 14 residues. The chain's CDR3 is CASRASAGRTEAFF. For the CDR3, the DNA is TGTGCCAGCAGGGCATCGGCAGGGAGGACTGAAGCTTTCTTT.

The chain links TRBV11-2 to TRBJ1-1; D might be TRBD1 (6 bases). The CDR3 covers 15 residues. CDR1 is SGHAT and CDR2 is FQNNGV in the germline V gene. The V and J ends lost 5 bases and 5 bases respectively, with 18 bases between them. The CDR3 loop reads CASSPVGGAQTEAFF. The CDR3 bases are TGTGCCAGCAGCCCGGTGGGGGGGGCGCAGACTGAAGCTTTCTTT.

The chain combines TRBV24-1 with TRBJ2-2; TRBD2 is a possible D gene (6 bases). The CDR3 loop spans 15 amino acids. The germline V and J ends were trimmed by 1 base and 6 bases, with 11 bases remaining between them. CDR1 and CDR2 (germline): KGHDR, SFDVKD. DNA of the CDR3: TGTGCCACCAGTGATTTTTACGGGAGAGCCGGGGAGCTGTTTTTT. This sequence encodes CATSDFYGRAGELFF.

The V and J genes are TRBV27 and TRBJ2-1; 7 bases are shared with TRBD1. The CDR3 is 14 residues long. V lost 5 bases and J lost 3; bases outside the gene matches: 4. Germline V lookup: CDR1 MNHEY, CDR2 SMNVEV (reference sequence). CDR3 nucleotide sequence: TGTGCCAGCAGTCTGGGACAGCTCTACAATGAGCAGTTCTTC. It codes for CASSLGQLYNEQFF.

There are a few counts of this clone. The CDR3 sequence is CASSAELAGFNEQFF. The CDR3 DNA follows: TGTGCCAGCAGCGCAGAATTGGCGGGGTTCAATGAGCAGTTCTTC. This chain uses TRBV9 with TRBJ2-1; a weak D match, TRBD2 (6 bases). CDR3 length: 15 residues. CDR1 SGDLS and CDR2 YYNGEE come from the germline V gene. Between the trimmed V and J ends, which lost 3 bases and 6 bases, there was a span of 16 bases.

This clone was observed a single time. The V gene is TRBV5-8, the J gene TRBJ2-5; 8 bases align to TRBD1. The CDR3 runs to 12 residues. The J segment lost 5 bases and the V segment lost 5 bases, leaving 2 bases of the junction unmatched. The V gene's germline CDR1 is SGHTS and CDR2 YDEGEE. This CDR3 reads CASRRQGETQYF. The CDR3 bases are TGTGCCAGCAGGCGACAGGGGGAGACCCAGTACTTC.

This clone has only a few counts. The chain combines TRBV2 with TRBJ1-4, with TRBD1 matching 7 bases. CDR1 is SNHLY and CDR2 is FYNNEI in the germline V gene. The CDR3 sequence is 16 residues long. The trim removed 1 base at V and 1 base at J, leaving 3 bases unmatched. CDR3 residues: CASSEVGTETNEKLFF. The CDR3 nucleotides read TGTGCCAGCAGTGAAGTTGGGACAGAAACTAATGAAAAACTGTTTTTT. The complete variable domain, with remaining parts taken from reference TRBV2 and TRBJ1-4, reads EPEVTQTPSHQVTQMGQEVILRCVPISNHLYFYWYRQILGQKVEFLVSFYNNEISEKSEIFDDQFSVERPDGSNFTLKIRSTKLEDSAMYFCASSEVGTETNEKLFFGSGTQLSVL.

V is TRBV6-5 and J is TRBJ2-4; 8 bases are a match to TRBD2. J was trimmed by 15 bases and V by 6 bases; bases with no gene match: 13. Germline CDR1 and CDR2: MNHEY and SVGAGI. This CDR3 region has 13 residues. The CDR3 DNA reads TGTGCCAGCAGCCAAGGGACGGGAGGGAAAGGGTACTTC. Encoded protein: CASSQGTGGKGYF.

The J gene is TRBJ1-1, the V gene TRBV18, with TRBD1 matching 9 bases. The CDR3 is made up of 16 amino acids. V lost 5 bases to trimming and J lost 0 bases; unmatched junction nucleotides: 7. In germline, CDR1 is KGHSH, CDR2 LQKENI. The CDR3 reads CASSTGTGQVNTEAFF. The DNA of the CDR3 is TGTGCCAGCTCAACAGGGACAGGGCAAGTGAACACTGAAGCTTTCTTT.

The chain uses TRBV27 and TRBJ1-1; D is unresolved. This CDR3 is 15 amino acids long. V lost 4 bases and J lost 1, with 13 bases in between. Germline V CDR1 and CDR2: MNHEY, SMNVEV (reference sequence). The CDR3 region has the DNA TGTGCCAGCAGTTATATCCAAGCAAGGAACACTGAAGCTTTCTTT. This encodes CASSYIQARNTEAFF.

The CDR3 DNA follows: TGTGCCAGCAGCCCTCGAGCGGCCTTCGAGCAGTACTTC. Translated, it gives CASSPRAAFEQYF. The chain links TRBV3-1 (or the pseudogene TRBV3-2) to TRBJ2-7; possibly TRBD2 for D (5 bases). The germline V gene encodes CDR1 LGHDT and CDR2 YNNKEL (reference sequence). Trimming stripped 4 bases from V and 6 bases from J, with 13 bases between. The length of the CDR3 is 13 residues.

The chain combines TRBV10-2 with TRBJ1-1; TRBD1 is a possible D gene (5 bases). Between the trimmed V and J ends, which lost 1 base and 1 base, there was a span of 10 bases. Germline V gene sequence: CDR1 WSHSY, CDR2 SAAADI. The CDR3 is 15 amino acids. Here the CDR3 DNA reads TGCGCCAGCAGTGAGTTTGGGGCGAGGAACACTGAAGCTTTCTTT. Amino acid sequence: CASSEFGARNTEAFF.

The gene calls are TRBV5-6 and TRBJ2-7; D is perhaps TRBD2 (6 bases). CDR3 size: 14 residues. Germline V lookup: CDR1 SGHDT, CDR2 YYEEEE. V was shortened by 4 bases and J by 2 bases, with 13 bases between the two germline ends. The CDR3 reads CASSRGLTAYEQYF. The CDR3 DNA reads TGTGCCAGCAGCCGAGGACTAACCGCCTACGAGCAGTACTTC.

The chain is built from TRBV10-2 and TRBJ1-1; perhaps TRBD1 as D (6 bases). V was cut by 3 bases and J by 5 bases, with 10 bases left in between. CDR1 is WSHSY, CDR2 SAAADI, per germline. The CDR3 length is 13 residues. The CDR3 DNA is TGCGCCAGCAGTGACCTGGGGGCGACTGAAGCTTTCTTT. Its protein is CASSDLGATEAFF.

J is TRBJ1-2 and V is TRBV28; D is unresolved. Trimming stripped 4 bases from V and 4 bases from J, with 10 bases between. CDR3 length equals 13 residues. From germline, CDR1 is MDHEN and CDR2 SYDVKM. CDR3: CASSSLTLYGYTF. The CDR3 bases are TGTGCCAGCAGTTCTCTAACCCTCTATGGCTACACCTTC.

The V call is TRBV29-1, the J call TRBJ1-1; the match to TRBD1 covers 7 bases. The CDR3 has 13 amino acids. Trimming cost V 4 bases and J 0 bases; bases outside gene matches: 2. Germline CDR1 is SQVTM and CDR2 is ANQGSEA. The DNA for the CDR3 is TGCAGCGTTGGGGGACAGTTGAACACTGAAGCTTTCTTT. This sequence encodes CSVGGQLNTEAFF.

This chain links TRBV11-3 with TRBJ2-5, with D uncertain. The V and J ends lost 8 bases and 1 base respectively, with 11 bases between them. The CDR3 totals 13 residues. Germline-derived CDR1 and CDR2 are SGHNT and YENEEA. This chain's CDR3 is CASLGGTQETQYF. The CDR3 nucleotides read TGTGCCAGCCTCGGCGGAACCCAAGAGACCCAGTACTTC.

V usage is TRBV9 and J usage is TRBJ2-5; TRBD2 might be the D (5 bases). Per germline, CDR1 SGDLS and CDR2 YYNGEE. V was pared by 1 base and J by 2 bases, with 15 bases between. The CDR3 consists of 16 residues. Here the CDR3 DNA reads TGTGCCAGCAGCGTAAGCGGACGGAGAAAGCAAGAGACCCAGTACTTC. This encodes CASSVSGRRKQETQYF.